The sequence of this T cell receptor beta chain was determined in a study of CD8 T cells in ankylosing spondylitis. MiXCR, applied by TCRdb to the 5' RACE reads, yields one record per CDR3 protein. The sample carries more than 250,000 distinct CDR3 sequences, 11% recorded once. Trimming took off 5 bases at V and 4 bases at J, with 9 bases between the two ends. The germline V gene has CDR1 SGHTA and CDR2 FQGNSA. The CDR3 length is 13 residues. Study-wide findings and caveats: Several of the motif variants were reported before in synovial fluid and blood from reactive arthritis. Clones tied to disease were said to be significantly enriched in matched ankylosing spondylitis synovial fluid.

This clonotype appeared many times. Its antigen is not known. V gene TRBV7-2 combines with J gene TRBJ2-1; no firm D call. The receptor was derived from a female donor with ankylosing spondylitis or in good health (not recorded which). The sequenced sample consisted of blood, either unsorted or a sorted T cell fraction (not recorded which). This CDR3 is CASSPDGYNEQFF. CDR3 DNA: TGTGCCAGCAGCCCGGACGGTTACAATGAGCAGTTCTTC.